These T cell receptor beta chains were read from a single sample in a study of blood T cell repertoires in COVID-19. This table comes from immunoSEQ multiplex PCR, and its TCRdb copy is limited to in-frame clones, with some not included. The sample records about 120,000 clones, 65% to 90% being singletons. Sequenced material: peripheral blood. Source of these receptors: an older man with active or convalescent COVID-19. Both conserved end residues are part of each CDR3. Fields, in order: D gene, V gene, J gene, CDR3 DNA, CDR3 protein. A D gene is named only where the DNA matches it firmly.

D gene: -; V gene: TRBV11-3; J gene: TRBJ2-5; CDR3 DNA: TGTGCCAGCAGCTTTGGGCACGACCAAGAGACCCAGTACTTC; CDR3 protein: CASSFGHDQETQYF
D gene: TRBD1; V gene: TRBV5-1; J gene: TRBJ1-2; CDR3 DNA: TGCGCCAGCAGCCCGGAGGGGGCCAGGGGGAATGGCTACACCTTC; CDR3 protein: CASSPEGARGNGYTF
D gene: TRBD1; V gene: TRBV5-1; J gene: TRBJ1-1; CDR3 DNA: TGCGCCAGCAGCCGGGACAGCGTCAACTATGAAGCTTTCTTT; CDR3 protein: CASSRDSVNYEAFF
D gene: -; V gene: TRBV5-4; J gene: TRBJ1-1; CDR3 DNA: TGTGCCAGCAGCCGGGACATTAACACTGAAGCTTTCTTT; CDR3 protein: CASSRDINTEAFF
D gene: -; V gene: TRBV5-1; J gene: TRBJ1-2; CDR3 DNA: TGCGCCAGCAGCTTAGCAGGGCGGAGTGGCTACACCTTC; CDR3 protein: CASSLAGRSGYTF
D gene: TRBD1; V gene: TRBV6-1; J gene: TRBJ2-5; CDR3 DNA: TGTGCCAGCAGTTCTGGACAGGGGTTTGAGACCCAGTACTTC; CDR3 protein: CASSSGQGFETQYF
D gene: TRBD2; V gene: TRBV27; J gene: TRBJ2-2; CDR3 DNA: TGTGCCAGCAGCCAGGGGACTAGCGGGACCGGGGAGCTGTTTTTT; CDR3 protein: CASSQGTSGTGELFF
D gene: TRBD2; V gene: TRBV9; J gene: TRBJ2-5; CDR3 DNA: TGTGCCAGCAGCGTCCGGACTAGCGGGAGGGAGACCCAGTACTTC; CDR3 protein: CASSVRTSGRETQYF
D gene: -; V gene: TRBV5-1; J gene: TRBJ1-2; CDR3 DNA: TGCGCCAGCAGCTTGGCCTCGGGTGGCTACACCTTC; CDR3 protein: CASSLASGGYTF
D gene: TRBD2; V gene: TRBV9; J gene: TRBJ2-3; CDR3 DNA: TGTGCCAGCAGTGCCCTAGCGGCCTTCCGCACAGATACGCAGTATTTT; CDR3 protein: CASSALAAFRTDTQYF
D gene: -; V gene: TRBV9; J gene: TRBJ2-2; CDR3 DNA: TGTGCCAGCAGCGTAGTTAGTATGAACACCGGGGAGCTGTTTTTT; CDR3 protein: CASSVVSMNTGELFF
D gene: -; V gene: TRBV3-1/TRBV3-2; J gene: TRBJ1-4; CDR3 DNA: TGTGCCAGCAGCCAAGACGTCAGGGATGAAAAACTGTTTTTT; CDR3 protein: CASSQDVRDEKLFF
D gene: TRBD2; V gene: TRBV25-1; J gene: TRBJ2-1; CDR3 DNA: TGTGCCAGCAGGGAAGCGGGAACCCGCCATGAGCAGTTCTTC; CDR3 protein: CASREAGTRHEQFF
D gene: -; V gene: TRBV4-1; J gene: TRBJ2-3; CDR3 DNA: TGCGCCAGCAGCCAAGGCCCTACGCCAGATACGCAGTATTTT; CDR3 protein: CASSQGPTPDTQYF
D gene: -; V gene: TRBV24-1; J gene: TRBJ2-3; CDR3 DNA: TGTGCCACCAGTGATCTTGGGGGCAGGACAGATACGCAGTATTTT; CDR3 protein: CATSDLGGRTDTQYF
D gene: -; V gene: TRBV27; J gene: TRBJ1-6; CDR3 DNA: TGTGCCAGCAGTTCCCGAGGGAGGCAAGGGTCCTATAATTCACCCCTCCACTTT; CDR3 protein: CASSSRGRQGSYNSPLHF
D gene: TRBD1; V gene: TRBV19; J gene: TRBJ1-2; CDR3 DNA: TGTGCCAGTAGTCGGGACAGGGAATGGTTCGGCTACACCTTC; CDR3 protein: CASSRDREWFGYTF
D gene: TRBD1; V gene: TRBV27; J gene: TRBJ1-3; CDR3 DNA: TGTGCCAGCAGTCCACAGGGGCCCAACTCTGGAAACACCATATATTTT; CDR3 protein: CASSPQGPNSGNTIYF
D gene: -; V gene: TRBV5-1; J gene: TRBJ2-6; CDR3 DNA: TGCGCCAGCAGCTTGAGCCAGGGCTCTGGGGCCAACGTCCTGACTTTC; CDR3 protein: CASSLSQGSGANVLTF
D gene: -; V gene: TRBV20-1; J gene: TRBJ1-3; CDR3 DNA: TGCAGTGCTAGTACACACTCTGGAAACACCATATATTTT; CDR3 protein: CSASTHSGNTIYF
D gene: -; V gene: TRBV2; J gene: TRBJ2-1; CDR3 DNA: TGTGCCAGCAGTGAGATGGGGAGTGGTTACAATGAGCAGTTCTTC; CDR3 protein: CASSEMGSGYNEQFF
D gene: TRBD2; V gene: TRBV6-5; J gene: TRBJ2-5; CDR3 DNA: TGTGCCAGCAGTTATAGACTAGCTCGTGAGACCCAGTACTTC; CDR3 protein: CASSYRLARETQYF
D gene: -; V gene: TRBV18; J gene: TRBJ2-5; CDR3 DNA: TGTGCCAGCTCACCACCGCGAGGGGGCCAAGAGACCCAGTACTTC; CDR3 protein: CASSPPRGGQETQYF